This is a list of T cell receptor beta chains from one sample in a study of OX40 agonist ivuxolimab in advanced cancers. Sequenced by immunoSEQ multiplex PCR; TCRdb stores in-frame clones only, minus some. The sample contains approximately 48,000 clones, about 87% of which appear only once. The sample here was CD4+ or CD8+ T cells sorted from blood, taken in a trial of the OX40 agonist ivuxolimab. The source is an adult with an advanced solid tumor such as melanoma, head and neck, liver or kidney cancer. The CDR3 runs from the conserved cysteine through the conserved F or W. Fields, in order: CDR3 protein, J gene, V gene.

cdr3_aa: CASGYWVDGYTF
j_call: TRBJ1-2
v_call: TRBV12-5

cdr3_aa: CASGLGTGDRTDTQYF
j_call: TRBJ2-3
v_call: TRBV12-5

cdr3_aa: CASSSTALLPDTEAFF
j_call: TRBJ1-1
v_call: TRBV6-6

cdr3_aa: CASRGTAEAFF
j_call: TRBJ1-1
v_call: TRBV27

cdr3_aa: CASSLSWSSTDTQYF
j_call: TRBJ2-3
v_call: TRBV27

cdr3_aa: CASSLDPTDTQYF
j_call: TRBJ2-3
v_call: TRBV11-2

cdr3_aa: CASSQGAISYEQYF
j_call: TRBJ2-7
v_call: TRBV4-3

cdr3_aa: CASTQLWGWRMNTEAFF
j_call: TRBJ1-1
v_call: TRBV7-2

cdr3_aa: CATSRTGDEQFF
j_call: TRBJ2-1
v_call: TRBV15

cdr3_aa: CASSLSYEQYF
j_call: TRBJ2-7
v_call: TRBV14

cdr3_aa: CASSQAYVGYEQYF
j_call: TRBJ2-7
v_call: TRBV4-3

cdr3_aa: CASSETGTEVYSNQPQHF
j_call: TRBJ1-5
v_call: TRBV18

cdr3_aa: CASSPGEVGPRLEQFF
j_call: TRBJ2-1
v_call: TRBV14

cdr3_aa: CASSLGPGLETQYF
j_call: TRBJ2-5
v_call: TRBV13

cdr3_aa: CASTAGTYTEAFF
j_call: TRBJ1-1
v_call: TRBV9

cdr3_aa: CASSSVLYEQYF
j_call: TRBJ2-7
v_call: TRBV7-9

cdr3_aa: CASSQLAGEWADTQYF
j_call: TRBJ2-3
v_call: TRBV7-6

cdr3_aa: CASSQGDYTKINSYEQYF
j_call: -
v_call: TRBV4-1

cdr3_aa: CASSSQGPQHF
j_call: TRBJ1-5
v_call: TRBV19

cdr3_aa: CASSLSGVTSGNTIYF
j_call: TRBJ1-3
v_call: TRBV7-9

cdr3_aa: CASTPLGRGYTEAFF
j_call: TRBJ1-1
v_call: TRBV13

cdr3_aa: CASSQDIGTSGNTIYF
j_call: TRBJ1-3
v_call: TRBV7-9

cdr3_aa: CASSSNFYNEQFF
j_call: TRBJ2-1
v_call: TRBV27

cdr3_aa: CASSLATGPYEQYF
j_call: TRBJ2-7
v_call: TRBV7-2